This T cell receptor (beta chain) was sequenced for a study of T-cell reconstitution after alpha-beta-depleted transplantation in children. Study-wide findings and caveats: Several patients had high TCRbeta diversity at day 60; it came from surviving recipient T cells and thymic progenitors. Once a year had passed after transplant, T-cell counts and diversity came mostly from newly produced T cells.

Unique molecular identifiers tagged the TCRbeta library. TCRdb called the PCR reads again in MiXCR, with one record for every CDR3 protein. Found here are about 420,000 distinct CDR3 sequences, about 17% of them singletons; the top ten hold roughly 27%. Notes on this clonotype: Its antigen is unidentified.

V lost 5 bases, J lost 4 bases, and 17 bases stayed unmatched. The CDR3 is 18 amino acids. Germline CDR1 and CDR2: MNHEY and SVGEGT. V is TRBV6-2 or TRBV6-3 and J is TRBJ2-1, with 7 bases that match TRBD2. Sequences were derived from PBMCs, mostly from graft donor cells, sampled 360 days after TCRalphabeta/CD19-depleted stem cell transplant. This TCR came from a boy under two years old who had a stem cell transplant for Wiskott-Aldrich syndrome, so the T cells may come from the graft donor. CDR3 nucleotide sequence: TGTGCCAGCAGTCGCCTCCCCCTTGCGGGAGTAAGGTACAATGAGCAGTTCTTC. Its protein is CASSRLPLAGVRYNEQFF.